This TCR beta chain derives from a study of blood T cell repertoires in COVID-19. Study background: T cells, B-cell-depleted T cells, or PBMCs supplied cDNA or gDNA.

Participants came from some 26 US areas, aged roughly 18 to 95 years. Clinical history reported by participants formed the basis on which cohorts were assigned. Per germline, CDR1 SGHKS and CDR2 YYEKEE (reference sequence). The V end lost 0 bases, the J end lost 3 bases, and 4 bases lay between the germline ends. CDR3 length: 12 amino acids. Methods used by the authors: How many nucleated cells were present was estimated from reference gene primer amplification. Only in-frame clones appear in the TCRdb table, and some are missing; sequencing was by immunoSEQ multiplex PCR. V, J and clone size derive from that table, while D and trimming were established from the DNA sequence. Found here are around 130,000 clones, 80% to 90% of them singletons; the top ten hold 2% to 3%.

The receptor's source is a man aged 35-49 years with acute COVID-19. What was sequenced was PBMCs or T cells enriched from blood (not recorded which). The chain combines TRBV5-5 with TRBJ2-7; D is uncertain. The CDR3 is CASSLVRYEQYF. DNA for the CDR3: TGTGCCAGCAGCTTGGTGCGCTACGAGCAGTACTTC.